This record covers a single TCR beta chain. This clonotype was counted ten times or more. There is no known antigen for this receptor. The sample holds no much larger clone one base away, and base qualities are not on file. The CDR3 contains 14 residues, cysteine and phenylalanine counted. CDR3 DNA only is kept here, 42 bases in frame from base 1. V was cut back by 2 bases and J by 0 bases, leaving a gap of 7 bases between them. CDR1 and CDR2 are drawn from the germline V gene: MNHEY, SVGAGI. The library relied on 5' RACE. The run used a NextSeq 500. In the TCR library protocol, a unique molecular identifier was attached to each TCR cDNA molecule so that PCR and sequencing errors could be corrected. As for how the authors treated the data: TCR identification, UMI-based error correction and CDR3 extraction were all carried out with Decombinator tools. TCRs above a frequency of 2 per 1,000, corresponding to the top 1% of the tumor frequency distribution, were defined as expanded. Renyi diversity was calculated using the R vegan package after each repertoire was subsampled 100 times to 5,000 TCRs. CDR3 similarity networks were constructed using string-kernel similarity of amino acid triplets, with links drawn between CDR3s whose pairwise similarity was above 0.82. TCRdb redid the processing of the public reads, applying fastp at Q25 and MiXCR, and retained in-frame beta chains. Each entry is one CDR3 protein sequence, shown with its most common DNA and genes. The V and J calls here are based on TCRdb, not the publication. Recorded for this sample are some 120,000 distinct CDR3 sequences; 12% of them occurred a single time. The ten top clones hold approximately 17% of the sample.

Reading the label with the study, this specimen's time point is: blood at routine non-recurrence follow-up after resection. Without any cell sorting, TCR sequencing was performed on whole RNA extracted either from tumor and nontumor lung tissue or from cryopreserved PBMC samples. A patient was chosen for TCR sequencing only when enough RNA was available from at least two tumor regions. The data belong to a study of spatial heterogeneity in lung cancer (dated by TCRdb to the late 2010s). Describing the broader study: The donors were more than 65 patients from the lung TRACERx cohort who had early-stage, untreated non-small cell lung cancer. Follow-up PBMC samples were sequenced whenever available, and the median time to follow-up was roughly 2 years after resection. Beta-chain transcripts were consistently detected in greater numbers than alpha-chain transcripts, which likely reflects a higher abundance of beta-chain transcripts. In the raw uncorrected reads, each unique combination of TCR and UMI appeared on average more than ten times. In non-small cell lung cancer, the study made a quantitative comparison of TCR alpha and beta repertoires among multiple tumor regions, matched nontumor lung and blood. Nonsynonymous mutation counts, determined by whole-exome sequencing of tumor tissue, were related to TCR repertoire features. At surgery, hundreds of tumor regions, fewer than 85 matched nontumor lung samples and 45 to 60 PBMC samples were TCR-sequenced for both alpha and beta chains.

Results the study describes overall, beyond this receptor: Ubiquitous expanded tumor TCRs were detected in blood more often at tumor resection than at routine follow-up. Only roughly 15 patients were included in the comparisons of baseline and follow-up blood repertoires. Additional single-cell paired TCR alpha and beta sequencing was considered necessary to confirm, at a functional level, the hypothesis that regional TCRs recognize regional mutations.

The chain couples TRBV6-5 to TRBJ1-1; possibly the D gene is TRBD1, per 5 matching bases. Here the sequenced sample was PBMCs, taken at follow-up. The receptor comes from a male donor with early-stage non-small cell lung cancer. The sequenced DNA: TGTGCCAGCAGTTACGAGGGGCTGAACACTGAAGCTTTCTTT. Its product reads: CASSYEGLNTEAFF.